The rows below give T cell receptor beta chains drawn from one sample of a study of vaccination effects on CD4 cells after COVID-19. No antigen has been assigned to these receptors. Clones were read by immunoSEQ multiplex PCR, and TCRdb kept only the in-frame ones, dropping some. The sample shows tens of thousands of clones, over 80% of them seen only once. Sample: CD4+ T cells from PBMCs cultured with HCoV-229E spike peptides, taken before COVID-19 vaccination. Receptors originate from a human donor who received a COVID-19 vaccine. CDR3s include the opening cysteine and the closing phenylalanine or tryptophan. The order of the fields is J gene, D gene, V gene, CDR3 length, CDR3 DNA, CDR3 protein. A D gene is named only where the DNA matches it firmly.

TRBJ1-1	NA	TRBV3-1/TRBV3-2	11	TGTGCCAGCAGCCAAAACCGTGAAGCTTTCTTT	CASSQNREAFF
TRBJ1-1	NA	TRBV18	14	TGTGCCAGCTCACCCCAAACAGGGAGCACTGAAGCTTTCTTT	CASSPQTGSTEAFF
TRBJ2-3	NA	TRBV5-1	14	TGCGCCAGCAGCGCGCTATCTAGCACAGATACGCAGTATTTT	CASSALSSTDTQYF
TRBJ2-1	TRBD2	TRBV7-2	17	TGTGCCAGCAGCTTAGGGGTCTTAGCGGGGGGGCCCTATGAGCAGTTCTTC	CASSLGVLAGGPYEQFF
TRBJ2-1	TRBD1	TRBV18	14	TGTGCCAGCTCACCCCAGGAGACAGGGGATGAGCAGTTCTTC	CASSPQETGDEQFF
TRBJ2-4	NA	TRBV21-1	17	TGTGCCAGCAGCAAGGAGACAGGTAGTGTCGCCAAAAACATTCAGTACTTC	CASSKETGSVAKNIQYF
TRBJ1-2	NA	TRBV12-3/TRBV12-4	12	TGTGCCAGCAGTTACACAGGGTCCGGCTACACCTTC	CASSYTGSGYTF
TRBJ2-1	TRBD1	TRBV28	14	TGTGCCAGCAGCCCGAGGACAGGGTGGAATGAGCAGTTCTTC	CASSPRTGWNEQFF
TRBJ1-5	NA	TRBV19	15	TGTGCCAGTAGTATAGAAAGAGGGGGAGGACAGCCCCAGCATTTT	CASSIERGGGQPQHF
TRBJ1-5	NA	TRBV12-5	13	TGTGCTAGTGGTTTAACTGGGAATCAGCCCCAGCATTTT	CASGLTGNQPQHF
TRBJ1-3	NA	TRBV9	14	TGTGCCAGCAGCGTTCAGGACTCTGGAAACACCATATATTTT	CASSVQDSGNTIYF
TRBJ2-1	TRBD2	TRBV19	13	TGTGCCACCCCGGCGGGGGTTAACAATGAGCAGTTCTTC	CATPAGVNNEQFF